This TCR beta chain was found in a study of beta chain features in type 1 diabetes. Every isolated RNA sample was fully reverse transcribed, so sequencing captured expressed TCRB transcripts. TCRdb keeps only in-frame clones here, not all; method: immunoSEQ multiplex PCR. The sample records approximately 15,000 clones, 45% to 65% being singletons. CD4+ naive, central memory, regulatory and stem cell-like memory cells were sorted via CD45RO/CCR7/CD25/CD127/CD95/CD27. The clonotype comes from a young woman in good health. The sample was stem cell memory CD4+ T cells from blood.

This CDR3 reads CASSLGAGASAGELFF. The DNA of the CDR3 is TGTGCCAGCAGCTTAGGCGCGGGGGCCTCCGCCGGGGAGCTGTTTTTT. The chain joins TRBV7-2 to TRBJ2-2; D is possibly TRBD2 (7 bases). The germline V gene has CDR1 SGHTA and CDR2 FQGNSA. Between the trimmed V and J ends, which lost 1 base and 6 bases, there was a span of 15 bases. The CDR3 totals 16 residues.